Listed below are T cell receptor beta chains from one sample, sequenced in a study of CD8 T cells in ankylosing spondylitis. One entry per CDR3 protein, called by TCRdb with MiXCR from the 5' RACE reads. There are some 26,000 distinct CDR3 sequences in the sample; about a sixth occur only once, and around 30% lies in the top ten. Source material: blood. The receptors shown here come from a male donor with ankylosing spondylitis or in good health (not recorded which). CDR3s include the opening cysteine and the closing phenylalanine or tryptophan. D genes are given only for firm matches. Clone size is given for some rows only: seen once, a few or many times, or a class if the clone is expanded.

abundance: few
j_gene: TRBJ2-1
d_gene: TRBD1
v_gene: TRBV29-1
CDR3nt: TGCAGCGTTGCCCCGGGACAGGGGGTGGGTGAGCAGTTCTTC
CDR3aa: CSVAPGQGVGEQFF

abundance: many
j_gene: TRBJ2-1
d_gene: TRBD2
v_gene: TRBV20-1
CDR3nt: TGCAGTGCCCTGGGACTAGCGGGAGTAGGATCCTACAATGAGCAGTTCTTC
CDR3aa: CSALGLAGVGSYNEQFF

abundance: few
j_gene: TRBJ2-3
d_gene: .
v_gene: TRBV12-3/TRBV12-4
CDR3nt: TGTGCCAGCAGTTTTGGCGATACGCAGTATTTT
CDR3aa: CASSFGDTQYF

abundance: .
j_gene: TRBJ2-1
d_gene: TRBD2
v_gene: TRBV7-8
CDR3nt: TGTGCCAGCAGCTCCGGGGGGGTTCCCTACAATGAGCAGTTCTTC
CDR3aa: CASSSGGVPYNEQFF

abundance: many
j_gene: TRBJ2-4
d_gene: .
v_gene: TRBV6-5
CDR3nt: TGTGCCAGCAGTACTCAACACCAGGGCATTCAGTACTTC
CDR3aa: CASSTQHQGIQYF

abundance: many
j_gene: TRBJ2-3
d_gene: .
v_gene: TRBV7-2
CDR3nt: TGTGCCAGCAGGACTACCGTCGATACGCAGTATTTT
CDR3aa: CASRTTVDTQYF

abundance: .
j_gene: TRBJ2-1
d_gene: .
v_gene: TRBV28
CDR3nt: TGTGCCAGCAGGAATGCCGGCACCCCCCATGAGCAGTTCTTC
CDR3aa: CASRNAGTPHEQFF

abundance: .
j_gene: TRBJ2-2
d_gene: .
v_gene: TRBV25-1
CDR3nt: TGTGCCAGCAGTGAAGAGGCGTGGGATAGGGCCGACACCGGGGAGCTGTTTTTT
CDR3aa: CASSEEAWDRADTGELFF

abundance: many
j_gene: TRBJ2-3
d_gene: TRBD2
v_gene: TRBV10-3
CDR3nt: TGTGCCATCAGTAGCGGGACGGGCACAGATACGCAGTATTTT
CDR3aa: CAISSGTGTDTQYF

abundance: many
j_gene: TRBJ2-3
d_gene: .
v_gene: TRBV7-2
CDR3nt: TGTGCCAGCAGCTCCCGACGTGGGGAGGGCACAGATACGCAGTATTTT
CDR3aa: CASSSRRGEGTDTQYF

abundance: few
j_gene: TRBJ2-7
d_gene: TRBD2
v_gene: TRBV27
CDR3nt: TGTGCCAGCAGTCCCCTAGCGGGCGCTTCCTACGAGCAGTACTTC
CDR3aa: CASSPLAGASYEQYF

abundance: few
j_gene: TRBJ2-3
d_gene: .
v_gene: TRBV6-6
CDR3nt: TGTGCCAGCATAGTCGGGGCGGGTGTCCAGGCAGATACGCAGTATTTT
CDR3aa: CASIVGAGVQADTQYF

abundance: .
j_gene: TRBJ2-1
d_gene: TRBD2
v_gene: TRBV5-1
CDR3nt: TGCGCCAGCAGCTTGGTCGCGGGGGGCAATGAGCAGTTCTTC
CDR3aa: CASSLVAGGNEQFF

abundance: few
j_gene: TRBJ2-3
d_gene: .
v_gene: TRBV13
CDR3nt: TGTGCCAGCAGCTTAGCGGGGGATTCAGATACGCAGTATTTT
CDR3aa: CASSLAGDSDTQYF

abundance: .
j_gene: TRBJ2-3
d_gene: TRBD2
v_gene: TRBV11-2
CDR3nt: TGTGCCAGCAGCTTAGTTAGCGGGGACACCACAGATACGCAGTATTTT
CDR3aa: CASSLVSGDTTDTQYF

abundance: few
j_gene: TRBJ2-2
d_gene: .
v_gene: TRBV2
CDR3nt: TGTGCCAGCAGTGATCCCAGGGAACCTAACACCGGGGAGCTGTTTTTT
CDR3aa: CASSDPREPNTGELFF

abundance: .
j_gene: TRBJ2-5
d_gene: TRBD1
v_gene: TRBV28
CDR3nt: TGTGCCAGCACCGGGACAGGGGGAAAAGAGACCCAGTACTTC
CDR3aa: CASTGTGGKETQYF

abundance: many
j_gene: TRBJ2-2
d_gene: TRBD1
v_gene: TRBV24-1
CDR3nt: TGTGCCACCAGTGACCCTGGACAGGGGGTACACACCGGGGAGCTGTTTTTT
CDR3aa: CATSDPGQGVHTGELFF

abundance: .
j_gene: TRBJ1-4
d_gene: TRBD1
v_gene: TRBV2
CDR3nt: TGTGCCAGCCGTCAACCGGGACAGGGGGCAACTAATGAAAAACTGTTTTTT
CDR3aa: CASRQPGQGATNEKLFF

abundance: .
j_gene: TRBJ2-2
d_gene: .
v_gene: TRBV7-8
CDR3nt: TGTGCCAGCAGCTTAGTACGGGCGAACACCGGGGAGCTGTTTTTT
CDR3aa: CASSLVRANTGELFF

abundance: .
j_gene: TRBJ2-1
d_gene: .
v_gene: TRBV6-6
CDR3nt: TGTGCCAGTCTGACTGGGGATGAGCAGTTCTTC
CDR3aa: CASLTGDEQFF

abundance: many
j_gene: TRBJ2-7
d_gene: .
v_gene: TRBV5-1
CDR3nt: TGCGCCAGCAGCTTGGCCTCAGGGGCCTACGAGCAGTACTTC
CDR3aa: CASSLASGAYEQYF

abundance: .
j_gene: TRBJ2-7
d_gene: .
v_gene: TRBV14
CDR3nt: TGTGCCAGCAGCCAAGATAGAACTAGTTGGACCCGCGAGCAGTACTTC
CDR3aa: CASSQDRTSWTREQYF

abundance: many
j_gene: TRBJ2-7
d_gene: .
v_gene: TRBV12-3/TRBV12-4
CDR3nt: TGTGCCAGCAGTTTAGCCGGGGGCTCCTACGAGCAGTACTTC
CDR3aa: CASSLAGGSYEQYF

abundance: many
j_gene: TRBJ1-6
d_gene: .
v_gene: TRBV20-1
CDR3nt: TGCAGTGCTATACAGGGACGGTCACCCCTCCACTTT
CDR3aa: CSAIQGRSPLHF

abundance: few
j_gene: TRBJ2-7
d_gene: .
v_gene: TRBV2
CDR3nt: TGTGCCAGCAGTGAGTTGCAGGGTTTGGCCTACGAGCAGTACTTC
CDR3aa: CASSELQGLAYEQYF

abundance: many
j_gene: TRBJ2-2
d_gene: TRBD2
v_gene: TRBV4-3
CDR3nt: TGCGCCAGCAGCCAAGTCTTCCTAGCGGAGAACACCGGGGAGCTGTTTTTT
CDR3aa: CASSQVFLAENTGELFF

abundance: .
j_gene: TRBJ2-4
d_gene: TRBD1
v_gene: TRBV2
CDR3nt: TGTGCCAGCAGCCGGGACAGGGGTAATGGCATTCAGTACTTC
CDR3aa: CASSRDRGNGIQYF

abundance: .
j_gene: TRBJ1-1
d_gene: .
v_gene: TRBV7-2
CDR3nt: TGTGCCAGCAGCCCCGTCGGCGGGAACACTGAAGCTTTCTTT
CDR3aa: CASSPVGGNTEAFF

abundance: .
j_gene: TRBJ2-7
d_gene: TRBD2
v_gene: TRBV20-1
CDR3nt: TGCAGTGCGAACTTAGCGGGAGCGTTATACGAGCAGTACTTC
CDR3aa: CSANLAGALYEQYF

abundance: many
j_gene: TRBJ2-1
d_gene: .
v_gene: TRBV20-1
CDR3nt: TGCAGTGCTAGCGGGGGGTTCTTC
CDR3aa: CSASGGFF

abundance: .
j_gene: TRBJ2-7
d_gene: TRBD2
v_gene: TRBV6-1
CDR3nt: TGTGCCAGCAGTGAAGCTGTACTAGCGGGAGTCCGGGAGCAGTACTTC
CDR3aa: CASSEAVLAGVREQYF

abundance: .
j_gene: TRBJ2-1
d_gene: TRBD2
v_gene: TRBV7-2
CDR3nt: TGTGCCAGCAGCTTATCACTAGCGGAAAATGAGCAGTTCTTC
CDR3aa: CASSLSLAENEQFF

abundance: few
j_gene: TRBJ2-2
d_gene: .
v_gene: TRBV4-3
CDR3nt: TGCGCCAGCAGCCCGAACAAACAGGGAGAGGAGCTGTTTTTT
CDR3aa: CASSPNKQGEELFF

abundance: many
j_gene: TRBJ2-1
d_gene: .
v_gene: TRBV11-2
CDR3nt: TGTGCCAGCAGCTTAGTGTCAGGGGCTGGCAATGAGCAGTTCTTC
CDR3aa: CASSLVSGAGNEQFF

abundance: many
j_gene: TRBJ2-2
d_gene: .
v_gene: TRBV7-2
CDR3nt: TGTGCCAGCAGCCCCAGGGCCTTGGGCACCGGGGAGCTGTTTTTT
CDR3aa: CASSPRALGTGELFF

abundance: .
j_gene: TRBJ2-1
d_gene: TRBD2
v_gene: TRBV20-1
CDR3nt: TGCAGTGCACAAAGGACTAGCGGGAGGAATGAGCAGTTCTTC
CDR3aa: CSAQRTSGRNEQFF

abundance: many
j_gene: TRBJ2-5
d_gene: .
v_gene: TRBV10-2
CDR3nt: TGCGCCAGCAGTGCCTCCCTTGAGACCCAGTACTTC
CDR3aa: CASSASLETQYF

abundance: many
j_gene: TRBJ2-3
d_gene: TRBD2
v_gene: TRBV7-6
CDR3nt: TGTGCCAGCAGCTTGGGACTAGCGGCCGCTTTGGATACGCAGTATTTT
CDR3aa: CASSLGLAAALDTQYF

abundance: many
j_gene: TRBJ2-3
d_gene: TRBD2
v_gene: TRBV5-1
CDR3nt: TGCGCCAGCAGCCATGAACGAGCGGGGGCAGATACGCAGTATTTT
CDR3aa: CASSHERAGADTQYF

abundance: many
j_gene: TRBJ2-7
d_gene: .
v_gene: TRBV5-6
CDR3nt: TGTGCCAGCAGCTTGGTGGGGTCCTACGAGCAGTACTTC
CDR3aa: CASSLVGSYEQYF

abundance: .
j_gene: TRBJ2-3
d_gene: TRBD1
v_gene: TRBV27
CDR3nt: TGTGCCAGCAGCGAAAGCCGGGACAGGGCAGATACGCAGTATTTT
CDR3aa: CASSESRDRADTQYF

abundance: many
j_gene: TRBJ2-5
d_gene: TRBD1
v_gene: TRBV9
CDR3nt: TGTGCCAGCAGCGTAGCAACCTTGGGACAGGGAAGGGAGACCCAGTACTTC
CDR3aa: CASSVATLGQGRETQYF

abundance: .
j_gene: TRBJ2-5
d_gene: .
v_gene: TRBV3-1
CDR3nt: TGTGCCAGCAGATCGGCACAGGGACGGGAGACCCAGTACTTC
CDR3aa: CASRSAQGRETQYF

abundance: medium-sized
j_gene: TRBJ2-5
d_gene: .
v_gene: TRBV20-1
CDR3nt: TGCAGTGCGAGCTGGACCGGGGAGACCCAGTACTTC
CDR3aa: CSASWTGETQYF

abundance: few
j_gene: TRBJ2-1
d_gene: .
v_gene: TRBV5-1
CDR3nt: TGCGCCAGCAGCCCCGGGAAGGGCTCCTACAATGAGCAGTTCTTC
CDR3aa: CASSPGKGSYNEQFF

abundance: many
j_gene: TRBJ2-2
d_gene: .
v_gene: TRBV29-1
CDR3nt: TGCAGCGTTGGGCGGAATGGGGGCTCCAACACCGGGGAGCTGTTTTTT
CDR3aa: CSVGRNGGSNTGELFF

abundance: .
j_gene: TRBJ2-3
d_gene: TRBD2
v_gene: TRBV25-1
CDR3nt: TGTGCCAGCAGCAAGCGGGAGACTATGCAGTATTTT
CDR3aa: CASSKRETMQYF

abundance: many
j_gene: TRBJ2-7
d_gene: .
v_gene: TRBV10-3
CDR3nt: TGTGCCATCACTACGACGGGAGAGCAGTACTTC
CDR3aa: CAITTTGEQYF

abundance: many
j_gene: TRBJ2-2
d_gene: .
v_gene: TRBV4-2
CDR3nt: TGTGCCAGCAGCCAAGAGGGGGGTGGGACGTCCGGGGAGCTGTTTTTT
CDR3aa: CASSQEGGGTSGELFF